Shown below are 25 T cell receptor beta chains from a single sample sequenced in a study of beta chain features in type 1 diabetes. The investigators reverse transcribed all of the isolated RNA, so they sequenced expressed TCRB transcripts. TCRdb's table, derived via immunoSEQ multiplex PCR, lists solely in-frame clones and lacks some. The profile covers 970,000 or so clones, with around a sixth appearing a single time and 0.02% to 0.025% taken by the ten largest. The source material was naive CD4+ T cells from blood. Receptors originate from a woman younger than 35 in good health.

This clone was counted many times. The genes are TRBV14 and TRBJ2-1; 9 bases are shared with TRBD2. Per the germline V gene, CDR1 is SGHDN and CDR2 is FVKESK. V lost 5 bases to trimming and J lost 4 bases; unmatched junction nucleotides: 6. The CDR3 extends over 15 amino acids. DNA of the CDR3: TGTGCCAGCAGCTCACTAGCGGGCGGATACAATGAGCAGTTCTTC. This gives the protein CASSSLAGGYNEQFF.

The chain recombines TRBV4-1 with TRBJ1-2; maybe TRBD1 (5 bases). The CDR3 contains 13 residues. Trimming took off 1 base at V and 8 bases at J, with 11 bases between the two ends. Germline CDR1 MGHRA, CDR2 YSYEKL. For the CDR3, the DNA is TGCGCCAGCAGCCAAGGTCCAGAGGGGGGCTACACCTTC. Residues: CASSQGPEGGYTF.

This clone was counted a few times. This chain joins TRBV28 and TRBJ1-5, with D possibly matching TRBD1 (6 bases). The CDR3 spans 12 residues. CDR1 is MDHEN, CDR2 SYDVKM, per germline. Trimming pared 6 bases from V and 9 bases from J, leaving 12 bases between. The CDR3 loop is CASRGDILPQHF. CDR3 DNA: TGTGCCAGCAGGGGGGACATCCTGCCCCAGCATTTT.

The chain is built from TRBV29-1 and TRBJ2-3, with 7 positions matching TRBD1. Germline CDR1 reads SQVTM; CDR2 reads ANQGSEA. This CDR3 comprises 12 residues. V was pared by 8 bases and J by 5 bases, with 7 bases of the junction left unmatched. This CDR3 reads CSTDRAGDTQYF. The CDR3 coding sequence is TGCAGCACAGACAGGGCTGGAGATACGCAGTATTTT.

The rearrangement joins TRBV7-3 to TRBJ2-1; D might be TRBD2 (7 bases). Deletions cut 2 bases from V and 5 bases from J, with 13 bases between. Germline V gene sequence: CDR1 SGHTA, CDR2 FQGTGA. The CDR3 is 15 amino acids. CDR3 sequence reads: CASSLGQGTNNEQFF. In DNA, the CDR3 is TGTGCCAGCAGCTTAGGCCAGGGGACTAACAATGAGCAGTTCTTC.

This clone was recorded a few times. In DNA form, the CDR3 reads TGTGCCAGCAGTATGGACGGGCTTAGCGGGAGGGTTGGACAGTTCTTC. Its protein product is CASSMDGLSGRVGQFF. The V and J genes are TRBV28 and TRBJ2-1, with TRBD2 matching over 11 bases. CDR1 is MDHEN, CDR2 SYDVKM, per germline. CDR3 length equals 16 residues. The junction had 16 bases not matched to a gene; V was cut back by 5 bases and J by 13 bases.

The V and J genes are TRBV4-2 and TRBJ1-2; TRBD1 matches at 7 bases. V trimming: 4 bases; J trimming: 6 bases; junction bases outside the gene matches: 11. This CDR3 has 15 amino acids. Germline CDR1 reads LGHNA; CDR2 reads YNFKEQ. DNA for the CDR3: TGTGCCAGCAGCCTTCCAGGGGGGGGCCTTGATGGCTACACCTTC. Protein: CASSLPGGGLDGYTF.

About this clone itself: Other DNA sequences in this specimen translate into the identical CDR3. This rearrangement joins TRBV28 to TRBJ2-3; D unclear. V was shortened by 5 bases and J by 1 base, with 4 bases between the two germline ends. The CDR3 contains 12 residues. The germline gives CDR1 MDHEN, CDR2 SYDVKM. The chain's CDR3 is CASSTGTDTQYF. The CDR3 nucleotides are TGTGCCAGCAGTACAGGCACAGATACGCAGTATTTT.

The rearrangement links TRBV19 to TRBJ2-1; D may be TRBD2 (6 bases). CDR1 is LNHDA and CDR2 is SQIVND in the germline V gene (reference sequence). V lost 4 bases and J lost 0, with 16 bases in between. This CDR3 spans 17 amino acids. The CDR3, as DNA: TGTGCCAGTAGTACAAGCCCGGCCGGGGGCTCCTACAATGAGCAGTTCTTC. Its translation is CASSTSPAGGSYNEQFF.

V is TRBV7-9 and J is TRBJ2-7; perhaps TRBD2 as D (6 bases). In germline, CDR1 is SEHNR, CDR2 FQNEAQ (reference sequence). The CDR3 runs to 13 residues. The ends were cut back, 3 bases at V and 2 bases at J, with 8 bases in the middle. CDR3 sequence: CASSLGTAYEQYF. In nucleotides, the CDR3 is TGTGCCAGCAGCTTGGGGACTGCCTACGAGCAGTACTTC.

This clone was recorded a few times. The sample contains more than one DNA sequence encoding this CDR3. The chain carries TRBV28 and TRBJ1-2; perhaps TRBD1 as D (5 bases). CDR3 length equals 12 residues. CDR1 MDHEN and CDR2 SYDVKM come from the germline V gene. V lost 3 bases, J lost 5 bases, and 7 bases lay in between. The CDR3 loop is CASSFAGYGYTF. As DNA, the CDR3 is TGTGCCAGCAGTTTTGCAGGGTATGGCTACACCTTC.

V gene TRBV28 combines with J gene TRBJ2-1, with D uncertain. The CDR3 has 11 amino acids. The ends were cut back, 6 bases at V and 4 bases at J, with 4 bases in the middle. Germline values: CDR1 MDHEN, CDR2 SYDVKM. DNA of the CDR3: TGTGCCAGCAGGGATTACAATGAGCAGTTCTTC. Its translation is CASRDYNEQFF.

This clone occurred a few times. This chain uses TRBV7-9 with TRBJ2-7, with D maybe TRBD1 (5 bases). With 7 bases removed from V and 1 base from J, the gap between germline ends came to 11 bases. The CDR3 covers 13 residues. Per germline, CDR1 SEHNR and CDR2 FQNEAQ (reference sequence). The CDR3 protein is CASTRQSSYEQYF. The DNA for the CDR3 is TGTGCCAGCACCCGACAGTCTTCCTACGAGCAGTACTTC.

This clone was counted ten times or more. One junction end does not reproduce the germline sequence, and a read error may be involved. V gene TRBV7-2 combines with J gene TRBJ2-4; TRBD1 aligns across 8 bases. The CDR3 is 14 amino acids. From germline, CDR1 is SGHTA and CDR2 FQGNSA. The CDR3, as DNA: TGTGCCAGCAGCCAGGGACAGGCCAGAAACATTCAGTACTTC. Its protein product is CASSQGQARNIQYF.

The chain carries TRBV4-2 and TRBJ2-1; 9 nucleotides agree with TRBD2. Per the germline V gene, CDR1 is LGHNA and CDR2 is YNFKEQ. The V segment lost 3 bases and the J segment 6 bases; nucleotides outside the gene matches: 3. The CDR3 runs to 14 residues. The CDR3 is CASSQREGLNEQFF. In DNA, the CDR3 is TGTGCCAGCAGCCAGCGGGAGGGCCTCAATGAGCAGTTCTTC.

This chain links TRBV7-9 with TRBJ1-1; D uncertain. Germline V CDR1 and CDR2: SEHNR, FQNEAQ (reference sequence). The length of the CDR3 is 15 residues. Trimming shortened V by 0 bases and J by 9 bases, and 17 bases separated the two germline ends. CDR3 residues: CASSLAYGFREQAFF. The DNA for the CDR3 is TGTGCCAGCAGCTTAGCCTACGGGTTTCGGGAGCAAGCTTTCTTT.

This clone was found a few times. The rearrangement links TRBV6-1 to TRBJ2-7, with a tentative D call TRBD2 (5 bases). V shed 4 bases and J shed 1 base, with 14 bases lying between them. CDR3 length: 15 residues. CDR1 and CDR2 from the germline V gene are MNHNS and SASEGT. The CDR3 DNA follows: TGTGCCAGCAGTGGGGGAGCGGCGGGTTCCTACGAGCAGTACTTC. Amino acid sequence: CASSGGAAGSYEQYF.

The chain combines TRBV9 with TRBJ2-3; a weak D match, TRBD2 (5 bases). From germline, CDR1 is SGDLS and CDR2 YYNGEE. Trimming took 0 bases from V and 0 from J, leaving 17 bases between them. CDR3 length equals 18 residues. Here the CDR3 DNA reads TGTGCCAGCAGCGTAGCTCACGGACTCACAACTAGCACAGATACGCAGTATTTT. Translated, it gives CASSVAHGLTTSTDTQYF.

The chain has TRBV7-2 and TRBJ2-3; a possible D gene is TRBD2 (6 bases). Germline lookup yields CDR1 SGHTA and CDR2 FQGNSA. Trimming took off 1 base at V and 3 bases at J, with 11 bases between the two ends. This CDR3 spans 15 amino acids. The CDR3 loop is CASSLVGLITDTQYF. The CDR3 nucleotides read TGTGCCAGCAGCTTAGTGGGACTCATTACAGATACGCAGTATTTT.

The CDR3 DNA follows: TGTGCCAGCAGCGTAGACAAGTACGGGGAGCTGTTTTTT. This gives the protein CASSVDKYGELFF. V usage is TRBV7-3 and J usage is TRBJ2-2; D is unresolved. Trimming left V 5 bases short and J 7 bases short, with 11 bases between. CDR1 is SGHTA, CDR2 FQGTGA, per germline. The CDR3 sequence is 13 residues long.

The CDR3 loop is CASSYTKGRETQYF. In nucleotides, the CDR3 is TGTGCCAGCAGTTACACGAAGGGGCGGGAGACCCAGTACTTC. The chain recombines TRBV6-5 with TRBJ2-5; D perhaps matches TRBD1 (5 bases). V was trimmed by 2 bases and J by 5 bases, leaving 12 bases between them. The CDR3 is 14 amino acids. Germline CDR1 MNHEY, CDR2 SVGAGI.

This clone was seen a handful of times. The chain employs TRBV10-3 and TRBJ1-3; 9 bases agree with TRBD1. CDR3 length: 14 amino acids. The junction had 0 bases not matched to a gene; V was cut back by 4 bases and J by 2 bases. Per germline, CDR1 ENHRY and CDR2 SYGVKD. CDR3 residues: CAISGQGAGNTIYF. Here the CDR3 DNA reads TGTGCCATCAGTGGACAGGGGGCTGGAAACACCATATATTTT.

The chain carries TRBV4-3 and TRBJ1-4, with a weak D call TRBD1 (5 bases). V lost 1 base and J lost 8, with 17 bases in between. The CDR3 length is 16 residues. Germline V gene sequence: CDR1 LGHNA, CDR2 YSLEER. CDR3 sequence reads: CASSQGRDSHAEKLFF. CDR3 nucleotides: TGCGCCAGCAGCCAAGGGCGAGACAGCCACGCGGAAAAACTGTTTTTT.

The genes are TRBV7-9 and TRBJ2-7; unclear D gene. V lost 5 bases and J 4 bases, leaving 6 bases between the germline ends. Germline values: CDR1 SEHNR, CDR2 FQNEAQ (reference sequence). The CDR3 totals 11 residues. CDR3 coding DNA: TGTGCCAGCAGCGCCAAATACGAGCAGTACTTC. Its protein is CASSAKYEQYF.

This clone was seen more than once but under ten times. This chain links TRBV19 with TRBJ2-4, with a weak D call TRBD1 (6 bases). The V gene's germline CDR1 is LNHDA and CDR2 SQIVND (reference sequence). V was trimmed by 4 bases and J by 5 bases, leaving 18 bases between them. The length of the CDR3 is 16 residues. The CDR3 here is CASSTRQDGGQNIQYF. The CDR3 DNA sequence: TGTGCCAGTAGTACCCGACAGGACGGAGGTCAAAACATTCAGTACTTC.